The entry that follows covers one TCR beta chain sequence. This specimen comes from a study of control samples from healthy donors and cancer patients. The CDR3 has 14 residues. Germline lookup yields CDR1 MNHEY and CDR2 SVGAGI. V was pared by 8 bases and J by 3 bases, with 11 bases between. Here immunoSEQ multiplex PCR was the method, and the copy in TCRdb shows in-frame clones only, minus some. The data contain under 30,000 clones, roughly 85% of them seen just once; the ten biggest clones take up approximately 6.9%. Sequenced sample: PBMCs. This chain connects TRBV6-5 to TRBJ1-6; D unclear. This clonotype originated in an older woman with head and neck cancer. The CDR3 nucleotides read TGTGCCAGCGGGGTAACAAACTATAATTCACCCCTCCACTTT. Protein: CASGVTNYNSPLHF.